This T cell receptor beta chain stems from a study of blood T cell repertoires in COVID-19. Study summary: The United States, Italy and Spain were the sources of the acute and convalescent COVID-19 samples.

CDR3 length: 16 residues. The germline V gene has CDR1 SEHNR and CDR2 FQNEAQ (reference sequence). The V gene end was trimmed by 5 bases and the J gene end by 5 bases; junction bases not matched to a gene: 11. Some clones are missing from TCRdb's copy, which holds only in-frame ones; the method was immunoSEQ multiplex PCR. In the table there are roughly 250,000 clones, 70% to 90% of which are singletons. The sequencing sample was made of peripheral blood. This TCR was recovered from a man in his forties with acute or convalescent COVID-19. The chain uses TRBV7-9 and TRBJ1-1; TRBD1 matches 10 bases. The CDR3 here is CASSPRTGGVGTEAFF. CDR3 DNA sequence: TGTGCCAGCAGCCCGAGGACAGGGGGTGTGGGAACTGAAGCTTTCTTT.